This T cell receptor beta chain was identified during a study of shared clonotypes between healthy human individuals. The CDR3 has 13 amino acids. The V end was cut by 0 bases, the J end by 15 bases, with 16 bases between. CDR1 SGHKS and CDR2 YYEKEE come from the germline V gene (reference sequence). CD8 cells regarded as naive lacked CD45RO, were positively chosen for CCR7, and omitted terminally differentiated effector memory CD45RA+ cells. The data were produced by immunoSEQ multiplex PCR, yet TCRdb's version contains in-frame clones alone and is incomplete. The sample lists around 700,000 clones; just over 90% were seen once.

The chain couples TRBV5-5 to TRBJ2-4; possibly TRBD1 or TRBD2 for D (5 bases each). The sequence was collected from a young man in good health. The specimen was naive CD8+ T cells sorted from blood. As DNA, the CDR3 is TGTGCCAGCAGCTTGGAGAGGGGCCCCGATCTGTACTTC. Encoded protein: CASSLERGPDLYF.